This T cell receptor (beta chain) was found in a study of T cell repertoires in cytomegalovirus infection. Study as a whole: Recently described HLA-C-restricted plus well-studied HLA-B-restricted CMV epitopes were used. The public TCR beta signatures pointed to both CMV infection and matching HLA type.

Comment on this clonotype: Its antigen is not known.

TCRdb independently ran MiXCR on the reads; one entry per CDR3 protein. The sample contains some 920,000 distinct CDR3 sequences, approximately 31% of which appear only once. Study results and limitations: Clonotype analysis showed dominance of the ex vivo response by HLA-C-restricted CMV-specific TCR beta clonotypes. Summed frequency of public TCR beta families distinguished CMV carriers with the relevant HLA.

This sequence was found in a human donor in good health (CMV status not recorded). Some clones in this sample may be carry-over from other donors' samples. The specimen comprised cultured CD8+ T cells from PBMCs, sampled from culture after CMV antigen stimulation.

The CDR3 bases are TGTGCCAGCAGCTCCCCCGAGGGTGCAACTAATGAAAAACTGTTTTTT. Translated, it gives CASSSPEGATNEKLFF. The J gene is TRBJ1-4, the V gene TRBV7-3; D unresolved. The CDR3 is 16 residues long. The germline V gene encodes CDR1 SGHTA and CDR2 FQGTGA. V lost 4 bases to trimming and J lost 0 bases, with 12 bases between them.